The 8 T cell receptor beta chains below were found in one sample sequenced in a study of blood T cells in healthy people across ages. Through a sample-barcoded 5' primer and a J-beta primer mix, a second PCR was run for roughly 7 to 12 cycles. From the 5' RACE reads, TCRdb called clonotypes with MiXCR, one entry per CDR3 protein. The data hold roughly 800,000 distinct CDR3 sequences, with roughly 53% observed a single time. The sequencing input was blood. All receptors derive from an elderly man in good health.

The V call is TRBV4-1, the J call TRBJ1-5; no reliable D call. CDR3 size: 14 residues. V was clipped by 0 bases and J by 10 bases, with 13 bases between them. CDR1 and CDR2 (germline): MGHRA, YSYEKL. In nucleotides, the CDR3 is TGCGCCAGCAGCCAAGAGCCGGTGAATGGACCCCAGCATTTT. Translated, it gives CASSQEPVNGPQHF.

This chain connects TRBV7-9 to TRBJ2-7; unclear D gene. The CDR3 sequence is 13 residues long. In germline, CDR1 is SEHNR, CDR2 FQNEAQ (reference sequence). Trimming cost V 5 bases and J 2 bases, with 10 bases left between them. DNA for the CDR3: TGTGCCAGCAGCCCCCCCAGCGCCTACGAGCAGTACTTC. Translated: CASSPPSAYEQYF.

V usage is TRBV20-1 and J usage is TRBJ2-5; 9 bases map to TRBD2. The CDR3 loop spans 15 amino acids. Germline V gene lookup returns CDR1 DFQATT and CDR2 SNEGSKA (reference sequence). The V gene end was trimmed by 1 base and the J gene end by 11 bases; junction bases not matched to a gene: 14. DNA for the CDR3: TGCAGTGCTAGAGTACCCCTAGCGGGAAGGGGAGAGCAGTACTTC. As protein: CSARVPLAGRGEQYF.

The CDR3 nucleotides read TGTGCCAGCAGCCAAGAGATAGCGGGCCCGAGAGGTGAGCAGTTCTTC. Its translation is CASSQEIAGPRGEQFF. The J gene is TRBJ2-1, the V gene TRBV3-1; TRBD2 matches 7 bases. CDR3 length: 16 residues. V dropped 0 bases and J dropped 9; count of bases not matched to a gene: 11. From germline, CDR1 is LGHDT and CDR2 YNNKEL (reference sequence).

This clonotype was picked up a small number of times. The V gene is TRBV24-1, the J gene TRBJ2-5; TRBD2 agrees at 10 bases. J was trimmed by 4 bases and V by 3 bases; bases with no gene match: 10. Germline V gene sequence: CDR1 KGHDR, CDR2 SFDVKD. The CDR3 is 17 amino acids. The CDR3 sequence is CATSDPGLAPKGETQYF. The CDR3 DNA is TGTGCCACCAGTGATCCGGGACTAGCGCCGAAAGGAGAGACCCAGTACTTC.

The genes are TRBV14 and TRBJ2-1; D ambiguous. The length of the CDR3 is 16 residues. CDR1 and CDR2 (germline): SGHDN, FVKESK. Trimming removed 0 bases at V and 4 bases at J, with 13 bases between. CDR3 loop: CASSQELVLPYNEQFF. The CDR3 DNA follows: TGTGCCAGCAGCCAAGAATTGGTCCTTCCTTACAATGAGCAGTTCTTC.

The chain carries TRBV20-1 and TRBJ1-4, with 10 bases fitting TRBD1. The CDR3 runs 11 residues. Germline CDR1 is DFQATT and CDR2 is SNEGSKA (reference sequence). Written as DNA, the CDR3 is TGCAGGGGGGGGACAGGGGTAAAACTGTTTTTT. It codes for CRGGTGVKLFF.

J is TRBJ2-1 and V is TRBV9; D is uncertain. The end of the DNA aligns better with TRBJ2-7, so the J call may be wrong. This CDR3 has 13 amino acids. Germline V lookup: CDR1 SGDLS, CDR2 YYNGEE. The DNA for the CDR3 is TGTGCCAGCAGCGCGTACAACTACAATGAGCAGTACTTC. It translates to CASSAYNYNEQYF.